What follows are 25 T cell receptor beta chains derived from one specimen sequenced in a study of identical twins' blood T cells. TCRdb analysed the 5' RACE reads with MiXCR anew, one entry per CDR3 protein. The repertoire holds hundreds of thousands of distinct CDR3 sequences, with roughly 31% as singletons. Sequencing was carried out using PBMCs. These TCRs come from a woman between 18 and 55 years old in good health.

This clonotype was counted only a few times. The rearrangement uses TRBV6-1 and TRBJ2-1; tentative D call: TRBD1 (5 bases). Germline assignment: CDR1 MNHNS and CDR2 SASEGT. Trimming removed 10 bases from V and 4 bases from J, with 17 bases in between. The CDR3 totals 14 residues. In DNA form, the CDR3 reads TGTGCCACTACACTTTTGGGGCGGTACAATGAGCAGTTCTTC. It is translated as CATTLLGRYNEQFF.

The chain couples TRBV5-1 to TRBJ1-1, with D possibly being TRBD1 (6 bases). The germline gives CDR1 SGHRS, CDR2 YFSETQ. V was pared by 6 bases and J by 1 base, with 16 bases between. The CDR3 length is 15 residues. The DNA of the CDR3 is TGCGCCAGCACCCTGACAGGCGCGGGGAACACTGAAGCTTTCTTT. Protein: CASTLTGAGNTEAFF. The whole variable domain, remainder taken from reference TRBV5-1 and TRBJ1-1, is KAGVTQTPRYLIKTRGQQVTLSCSPISGHRSVSWYQQTPGQGLQFLFEYFSETQRNKGNFPGRFSGRQFSNSRSEMNVSTLELGDSALYLCASTLTGAGNTEAFFGQGTRLTVV.

Comments on this clonotype: The junction does not match germline at one end; this may be a read error. The CDR3 DNA is TGTGCCAGCAGCCCTTCTTGGAACACTGAAGCTCTCTTT. It is translated as CASSPSWNTEALF. The chain recombines TRBV7-3 with TRBJ1-1; D is undetermined. CDR3 length: 13 residues. Germline V gene data show CDR1 as SGHTA and CDR2 as FQGTGA.

The chain employs TRBV6-5 and TRBJ1-2, with D maybe TRBD1 (5 bases). This CDR3 has 11 residues. The germline V gene has CDR1 MNHEY and CDR2 SVGAGI. The V end was cut by 6 bases, the J end by 8 bases, with 10 bases between. Written as DNA, the CDR3 is TGTGCCAGCAGGTTGGGGGAAGGCTACACCTTC. This codes for CASRLGEGYTF.

This clonotype has ten or more counts. This chain links TRBV29-1 with TRBJ1-4, with no clear D. Germline loops: CDR1 SQVTM, CDR2 ANQGSEA. This CDR3 spans 12 amino acids. V lost 7 bases and J 5 bases, leaving 11 bases between the germline ends. CDR3 region: CSAPGPNEKLFF. The CDR3 nucleotides are TGCAGCGCGCCCGGACCGAATGAAAAACTGTTTTTT.

This clonotype was picked up a small number of times. The chain combines TRBV6-4 with TRBJ1-6; D is uncertain. The CDR3 is made up of 13 amino acids. The germline gives CDR1 MRHNA, CDR2 SNTAGT. Trimming stripped 6 bases from V and 5 bases from J, with 8 bases between. In DNA form, the CDR3 reads TGTGCCAGCAGCGGTACTCATAATTCACCCCTCCACTTT. This gives the protein CASSGTHNSPLHF.

This chain connects TRBV5-1 to TRBJ1-4, with a possible D match to TRBD1 (6 bases). The CDR3 consists of 15 residues. Germline assignment: CDR1 SGHRS and CDR2 YFSETQ. With 4 bases removed from V and 3 bases from J, the gap between germline ends came to 13 bases. This CDR3 reads CASSPRTDANEKLFF. CDR3 bases: TGCGCCAGCAGCCCACGGACAGATGCTAATGAAAAACTGTTTTTT.

The gene calls are TRBV20-1 and TRBJ1-2, with 7 bases fitting TRBD1. The CDR3 spans 16 residues. Germline CDR1 is DFQATT and CDR2 is SNEGSKA (reference sequence). V dropped 7 bases and J dropped 6; count of bases not matched to a gene: 20. This CDR3 reads CSVPSGPGQLRDGYTF. Here the CDR3 DNA reads TGCAGTGTCCCGTCCGGCCCGGGACAGTTAAGGGATGGCTACACCTTC.

This clonotype was seen ten or more times. The rearrangement joins TRBV6-5 to TRBJ1-5, with TRBD1 identical over 11 bases. There are 19 residues in the CDR3. The ends lost 5 bases at V and 2 bases at J; junction bases unmatched: 14. Germline V gene lookup returns CDR1 MNHEY and CDR2 SVGAGI. CDR3: CASSLRTGGLVSGNQPQHF. In DNA, the CDR3 is TGTGCCAGCAGTCTCCGGACAGGGGGCCTTGTTTCGGGCAATCAGCCCCAGCATTTT.

The chain links TRBV20-1 to TRBJ1-1; possible D gene TRBD1, 6 bases. Trimming removed 4 bases from V and 11 bases from J, with 14 bases in between. The CDR3 spans 11 residues. Germline loops: CDR1 DFQATT, CDR2 SNEGSKA (reference sequence). The CDR3 loop is CSATTGMRAFF. CDR3 nucleotide sequence: TGCAGTGCTACAACAGGGATGAGGGCTTTCTTT.

In this sample, this clonotype turned up many times. The V call is TRBV20-1, the J call TRBJ2-3, with 7 bases fitting TRBD2. CDR3 length: 15 amino acids. Trimming took 7 bases from V and 2 from J; bases not matched to a gene: 12. The V gene's germline CDR1 is DFQATT and CDR2 SNEGSKA (reference sequence). The CDR3 is CSVRSGERDTDTQYF. CDR3 nucleotides: TGCAGTGTCCGCAGCGGGGAAAGAGACACAGATACGCAGTATTTT.

Notes on this clonotype: A much larger clone lies a single base off, so this may be a read error. The chain joins TRBV5-4 to TRBJ1-2; possible D gene TRBD1, 5 bases. The CDR3 covers 14 residues. The V gene's germline CDR1 is SGHNT and CDR2 YYREEE (reference sequence). V lost 4 bases to trimming and J lost 2 bases, with 12 bases between them. The CDR3 DNA reads as TGTGCCAGCAGCCCGGGACGGGGAAACTATGGCTACACCTTC. As protein: CASSPGRGNYGYTF.

This chain links TRBV11-2 with TRBJ1-1; D unresolved. Trimming cost V 5 bases and J 6 bases, with 10 bases left between them. This CDR3 contains 12 residues. Germline V gene sequence: CDR1 SGHAT, CDR2 FQNNGV. CDR3 sequence reads: CASSRRVAEAFF. CDR3 in DNA: TGTGCCAGCAGCAGGAGGGTCGCTGAAGCTTTCTTT.

This sequence joins TRBV20-1 and TRBJ1-3; TRBD1 is a possible D gene (6 bases). The CDR3 covers 14 residues. CDR1 is DFQATT and CDR2 is SNEGSKA in the germline V gene (reference sequence). The ends were cut back, 6 bases at V and 0 bases at J, with 12 bases in the middle. The CDR3 sequence is CSALTGSSGNTIYF. DNA of the CDR3: TGCAGTGCATTAACAGGGAGCTCTGGAAACACCATATATTTT.

This clonotype was seen repeatedly, ten times or more. The chain couples TRBV5-1 to TRBJ1-1, with 10 nucleotides matching TRBD1. J gave up 1 base and V 0 bases, and 9 bases lay outside the gene matches. The germline CDR1 and CDR2 sequences are SGHRS and YFSETQ. CDR3 size: 18 residues. CDR3 in DNA: TGCGCCAGCAGCTTGGATTTGACAGGGGGCGCGGGGAACACTGAAGCTTTCTTT. Encoded protein: CASSLDLTGGAGNTEAFF.

The chain is built from TRBV11-3 and TRBJ2-3, with D perhaps given as TRBD1 or TRBD2 (8 bases each). Germline V gene sequence: CDR1 SGHNT, CDR2 YENEEA. Trimming pared 2 bases from V and 8 bases from J, leaving 26 bases between. The CDR3 contains 18 residues. The CDR3 bases are TGTGCCAGCAGCTTAACAGGGGGTCTAGCGGGCAGCCGAGGTACGCAGTATTTT. It translates to CASSLTGGLAGSRGTQYF.

There are a few counts of this clonotype. This chain links TRBV4-1 with TRBJ2-4; 7 positions match TRBD2. Germline V gene lookup returns CDR1 MGHRA and CDR2 YSYEKL. This CDR3 is 17 amino acids long. With 1 base clipped from V and 0 bases from J, the junction kept 6 bases outside the gene matches. The CDR3, as DNA: TGCGCCAGCAGCCAAGGGGGAGGGACCTCAGCCAAAAACATTCAGTACTTC. Translated: CASSQGGGTSAKNIQYF.

This clonotype was observed a few times. The rearrangement uses TRBV7-8 and TRBJ1-1, with 7 bases that match TRBD1. CDR1 and CDR2 (germline): SGHVS, FQNEAQ. The CDR3 runs 15 residues. J gave up 4 bases and V 5 bases, and 10 bases lay outside the gene matches. The CDR3 loop is CASSPRQGIGTEAFF. In DNA, the CDR3 is TGTGCCAGCAGCCCACGACAGGGAATAGGCACTGAAGCTTTCTTT.

The chain joins TRBV9 to TRBJ2-3; a possible D gene is TRBD2 (7 bases). Looked up from germline, CDR1 is SGDLS and CDR2 is YYNGEE. CDR3 length: 12 residues. Trimming left V 0 bases short and J 14 bases short, with 13 bases between. As DNA, the CDR3 is TGTGCCAGCAGCGTAGTCGGGGGGCCGGGGTATTTT. It codes for CASSVVGGPGYF.

V and J are TRBV7-9 and TRBJ1-2; 10 bases map to TRBD1. Germline trimming cut 5 bases from V and 7 bases from J; bases unmatched to any gene: 7. CDR1 and CDR2 from the germline V gene are SEHNR and FQNEAQ (reference sequence). This CDR3 spans 14 amino acids. In nucleotides, the CDR3 is TGTGCCAGCAGCGCCGGGACAGGGGAATTTGGCTACACCTTC. Translating gives CASSAGTGEFGYTF.

This clonotype was counted only a few times. V gene TRBV29-1 combines with J gene TRBJ2-1, with D hard to call. The CDR3 spans 15 residues. Germline assignment: CDR1 SQVTM and CDR2 ANQGSEA. The V and J ends lost 1 base and 4 bases respectively, with 14 bases between them. DNA of the CDR3: TGCAGCGTTGAAGGGGAACAATTGAGGTACAATGAGCAGTTCTTC. Amino acids: CSVEGEQLRYNEQFF.

The sample holds a few counts of this clonotype. The V and J genes are TRBV10-3 and TRBJ2-1; possibly TRBD2 for D (6 bases). The CDR3 is made up of 15 amino acids. Germline CDR1 ENHRY, CDR2 SYGVKD. The V end was cut by 3 bases, the J end by 6 bases, with 15 bases between. CDR3 in DNA: TGTGCCATCAGTGAATTTTGGGCGGGGAGCAATGAGCAGTTCTTC. It codes for CAISEFWAGSNEQFF.

This chain links TRBV6-6 with TRBJ1-5, with TRBD1 matching over 7 bases. The CDR3 has 15 amino acids. Germline CDR1 MNHNY, CDR2 SVGAGI (reference sequence). J gave up 3 bases and V 6 bases, and 8 bases lay outside the gene matches. CDR3 in amino acids: CASSPHDRDNQPQHF. DNA for the CDR3: TGTGCCAGCAGCCCACATGACAGGGACAATCAGCCCCAGCATTTT.

This clonotype was seen a single time. This may be a read error, as it is one base from a much larger clone. The CDR3: CASMALGCTNQPQHF. Here the CDR3 DNA reads TGTGCCAGTATGGCACTAGGGTGTACCAATCAGCCCCAGCATTTT. The chain carries TRBV19 and TRBJ1-5; no clear D. V was shortened by 7 bases and J by 3 bases, with 16 bases between the two germline ends. CDR1 is LNHDA and CDR2 is SQIVND in the germline V gene (reference sequence). The CDR3 sequence is 15 residues long.

This rearrangement joins TRBV28 to TRBJ1-1, with a weak D call TRBD1 (5 bases). This CDR3 has 16 amino acids. The V and J ends lost 2 bases and 4 bases respectively, with 17 bases between them. The germline gives CDR1 MDHEN, CDR2 SYDVKM. CDR3 loop: CASSLRLTGRGTEAFF. The CDR3 nucleotides read TGTGCCAGCAGTTTACGCTTGACGGGAAGGGGCACTGAAGCTTTCTTT.